This TCR beta chain comes out of a study of OX40 agonist ivuxolimab in advanced cancers. From germline, CDR1 is SGHVS and CDR2 FQNEAQ. V lost 1 base to trimming and J lost 2 bases, with 7 bases between them. The CDR3 loop spans 14 amino acids. A few counts support this clone. The assay was immunoSEQ multiplex PCR, and TCRdb's table has in-frame clones only and misses some. This repertoire shows about 61,000 clones, around 88% found once; its top ten account for approximately 0.55%. The chain uses TRBV7-8 and TRBJ2-3; D is undetermined. The sequenced sample was CD4+ or CD8+ T cells sorted from blood, obtained in a trial of the OX40 agonist ivuxolimab. The TCR sequence derives from an adult with an advanced solid tumor such as melanoma, head and neck, liver or kidney cancer. In nucleotides, the CDR3 is TGTGCCAGCAGCTTAGGTCCTTTCACAGATACGCAGTATTTT. It encodes CASSLGPFTDTQYF.